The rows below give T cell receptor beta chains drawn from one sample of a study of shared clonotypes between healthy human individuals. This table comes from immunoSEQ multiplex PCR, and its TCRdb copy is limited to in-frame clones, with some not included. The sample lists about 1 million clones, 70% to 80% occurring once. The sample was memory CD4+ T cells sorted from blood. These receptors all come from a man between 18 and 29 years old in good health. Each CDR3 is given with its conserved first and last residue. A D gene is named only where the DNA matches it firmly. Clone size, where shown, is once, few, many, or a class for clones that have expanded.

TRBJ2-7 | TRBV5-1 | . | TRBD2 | CASSLFTSGRRNEQYF | TGCGCCAGCAGCTTATTTACTAGCGGGAGGAGGAACGAGCAGTACTTC
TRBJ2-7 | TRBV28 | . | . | CASSRRHRSYEQYF | TGTGCCAGCAGCCGAAGGCATCGCTCCTACGAGCAGTACTTC
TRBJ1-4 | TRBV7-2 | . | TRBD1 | CASSLQGSNEKLFF | TGTGCCAGCAGCCTACAGGGGTCTAATGAAAAACTGTTTTTT
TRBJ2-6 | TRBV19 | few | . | CASSIQGTGANVLTF | TGTGCCAGTAGTATACAGGGAACTGGGGCCAACGTCCTGACTTTC
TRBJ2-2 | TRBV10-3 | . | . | CAISESGVGTGELFF | TGTGCCATCAGTGAGTCAGGTGTTGGCACCGGGGAGCTGTTTTTT
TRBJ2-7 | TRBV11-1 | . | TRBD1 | CASSGTGIHEQYF | TGTGCCAGCAGCGGGACAGGGATACACGAGCAGTACTTC
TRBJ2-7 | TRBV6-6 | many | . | CASSYGNVYEQYF | TGTGCCAGCAGTTACGGAAACGTATACGAGCAGTACTTC
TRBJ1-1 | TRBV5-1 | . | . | CASSYSRNTEAFF | TGCGCCAGCAGCTACTCCCGGAACACTGAAGCTTTCTTT
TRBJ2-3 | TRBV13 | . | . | CASSLLRTPGGTDTQYF | TGTGCCAGCAGCTTGCTTCGGACCCCCGGGGGCACAGATACGCAGTATTTT
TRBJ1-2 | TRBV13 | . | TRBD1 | CASSWDRVGYGYTF | TGTGCCAGCAGCTGGGACAGGGTAGGATATGGCTACACCTTC
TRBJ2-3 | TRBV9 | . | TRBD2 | CASSVAGGWADTQYF | TGTGCCAGCAGCGTTGCGGGAGGGTGGGCAGATACGCAGTATTTT
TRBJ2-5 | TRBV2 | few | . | CASSETPPGAQYF | TGTGCCAGCAGTGAAACCCCACCCGGGGCCCAGTACTTC
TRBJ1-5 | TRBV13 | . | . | CASSARNQPQHF | TGTGCCAGCAGCGCCCGGAATCAGCCCCAGCATTTT
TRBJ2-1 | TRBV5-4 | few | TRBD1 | CASSTPGQDYNEQFF | TGTGCCAGCAGCACTCCGGGACAGGATTACAATGAGCAGTTCTTC
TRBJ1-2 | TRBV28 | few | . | CASQTNYGYTF | TGTGCCAGCCAAACTAACTATGGCTACACCTTC
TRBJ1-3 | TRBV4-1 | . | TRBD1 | CASSQGTGTGNTIYF | TGCGCCAGCAGCCAAGGGACAGGGACCGGAAACACCATATATTTT
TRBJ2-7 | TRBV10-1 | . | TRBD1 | CASSESQGAREQYF | TGCGCCAGCAGTGAGAGTCAGGGGGCGAGGGAGCAGTACTTC
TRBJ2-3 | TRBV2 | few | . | CASSESRPDTQYF | TGTGCCAGCAGTGAATCAAGGCCAGATACGCAGTATTTT
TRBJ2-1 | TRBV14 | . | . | CASSQSRNEQFF | TGTGCCAGCAGCCAGTCTCGCAATGAGCAGTTCTTC
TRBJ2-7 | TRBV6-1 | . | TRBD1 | CASSKIDRGLEQYF | TGTGCCAGCAGTAAAATTGACAGGGGGCTTGAGCAGTACTTC
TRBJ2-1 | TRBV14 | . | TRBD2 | CASLSTSGRVGEQFF | TGTGCCAGCCTCTCGACTAGCGGGAGGGTAGGGGAGCAGTTCTTC
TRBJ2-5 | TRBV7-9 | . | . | CASSLVWMETQYF | TGTGCCAGCAGCTTAGTCTGGATGGAGACCCAGTACTTC
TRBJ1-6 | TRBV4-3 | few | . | CASSHQNSPLHF | TGCGCCAGCAGCCACCAAAATTCACCCCTCCACTTT
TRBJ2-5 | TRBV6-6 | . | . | CASSRTGTPATETQYF | TGTGCCAGCAGTCGAACCGGGACTCCGGCGACGGAGACCCAGTACTTC
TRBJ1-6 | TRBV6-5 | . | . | CASSSTGLLNSPLHF | TGTGCCAGCAGTTCAACAGGGCTATTGAATTCACCCCTCCACTTT
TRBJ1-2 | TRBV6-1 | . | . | CASSEGPANYGYTF | TGTGCCAGCAGTGAAGGGCCCGCTAACTATGGCTACACCTTC
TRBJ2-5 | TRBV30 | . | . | CAWILRDRETQYF | TGTGCCTGGATCCTCCGGGACCGCGAGACCCAGTACTTC
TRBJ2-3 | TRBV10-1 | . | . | CASSEGGLPDTQYF | TGCGCCAGCAGTGAGGGGGGGCTGCCAGATACGCAGTATTTT
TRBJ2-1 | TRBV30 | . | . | CAWSVTRTVFYNEQFF | TGTGCCTGGAGTGTAACCAGGACAGTATTTTACAATGAGCAGTTCTTC
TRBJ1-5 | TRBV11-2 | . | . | CASSLGQGKGNQPQHF | TGTGCCAGCAGCTTAGGCCAGGGGAAGGGGAATCAGCCCCAGCATTTT
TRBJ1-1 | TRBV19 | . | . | CASTEGRWNTEAFF | TGTGCCAGTACCGAGGGACGTTGGAACACTGAAGCTTTCTTT
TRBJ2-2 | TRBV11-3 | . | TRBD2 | CASSHGLAGELFF | TGTGCCAGCAGCCACGGACTAGCCGGGGAGCTGTTTTTT
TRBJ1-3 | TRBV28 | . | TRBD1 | CASSFQDRAYF | TGTGCCAGCAGTTTCCAGGACAGGGCATATTTT
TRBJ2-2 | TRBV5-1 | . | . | CASSLGQPNTGELFF | TGCGCCAGCAGCTTGGGGCAGCCGAACACCGGGGAGCTGTTTTTT
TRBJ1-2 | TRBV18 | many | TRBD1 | CASSTRDRGGAYGYTF | TGTGCCAGCTCAACCCGGGACAGGGGCGGAGCCTATGGCTACACCTTC
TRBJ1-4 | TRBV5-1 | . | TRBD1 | CASSLAGTADEKLFF | TGCGCCAGCAGCTTGGCAGGGACAGCGGATGAAAAACTGTTTTTT
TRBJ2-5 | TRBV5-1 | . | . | CASSSSGTKETQYF | TGCGCCAGCAGCTCCTCCGGGACAAAGGAGACCCAGTACTTC
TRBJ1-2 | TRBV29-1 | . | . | CSVEEGGRQSFYGYTF | TGCAGCGTTGAAGAAGGTGGAAGACAGTCTTTCTATGGCTACACCTTC
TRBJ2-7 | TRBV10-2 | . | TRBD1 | CASSQGAYEQYF | TGCGCCAGCAGCCAGGGGGCTTACGAGCAGTACTTC